The 8 T cell receptor beta chains reported below all come from one sample, sequenced in a study of T cell responses to AZD1222 COVID-19 vaccine. Only in-frame clones appear in the TCRdb table, and some are missing; sequencing was by immunoSEQ multiplex PCR. The repertoire includes about 60,000 clones, 75% to 90% of them detected once, and 6.9% sits in the top ten. The starting material was peripheral blood, obtained 28 days after the second AZD1222 dose. These TCRs come from an adult who received the AZD1222 COVID-19 vaccine.

The table lists this clone with a few counts. V usage is TRBV4-1 and J usage is TRBJ1-4; D gene unclear. Trimming stripped 0 bases from V and 4 bases from J, with 9 bases between. This CDR3 is 15 amino acids long. The V gene's germline CDR1 is MGHRA and CDR2 YSYEKL. In DNA form, the CDR3 reads TGCGCCAGCAGCCAAGAAGTCACCTTTAATGAAAAACTGTTTTTT. This codes for CASSQEVTFNEKLFF.

The rearrangement uses TRBV5-6 and TRBJ2-7, with D possibly being TRBD1 (5 bases). This CDR3 spans 14 amino acids. Trimming cost V 2 bases and J 6 bases, with 15 bases left between them. Germline V gene data show CDR1 as SGHDT and CDR2 as YYEEEE. Here the CDR3 reads CASSFRAQTLEQYF. CDR3 sequence (DNA): TGTGCCAGCAGCTTCAGGGCCCAGACCCTCGAGCAGTACTTC.

The table lists this clone with a count of one. This chain uses TRBV7-8 with TRBJ2-7; the match to TRBD2 covers 11 bases. The CDR3 is made up of 14 amino acids. Germline trimming cut 5 bases from V and 7 bases from J; bases unmatched to any gene: 7. Germline V lookup: CDR1 SGHVS, CDR2 FQNEAQ. The CDR3 here is CASSQLAGGQEQYF. CDR3 nucleotide sequence: TGTGCCAGCAGCCAGTTAGCGGGGGGGCAAGAGCAGTACTTC.

J is TRBJ1-5 and V is TRBV29-1; TRBD1 is a possible D gene (6 bases). V was clipped by 3 bases and J by 2 bases, with 11 bases between them. This CDR3 region has 14 residues. CDR1 is SQVTM and CDR2 is ANQGSEA in the germline V gene. The CDR3 is CSVEVQGRNQPQHF. In nucleotides, the CDR3 is TGCAGCGTTGAGGTACAGGGTCGCAATCAGCCCCAGCATTTT.

Comment on this clone: Distinct nucleotide sequences in the sample also encode this CDR3. J is TRBJ1-2 and V is TRBV28; perhaps TRBD1 as D (5 bases). Germline CDR1 reads MDHEN; CDR2 reads SYDVKM. Trimming removed 2 bases at V and 5 bases at J, with 6 bases between. The CDR3 length is 12 residues. The CDR3 sequence is CASSLQGYGYTF. CDR3 sequence (DNA): TGTGCCAGCAGTTTACAGGGATATGGCTACACCTTC.

This clone was picked up a small number of times. The chain has TRBV5-6 and TRBJ2-5, with TRBD2 as a possible D gene (5 bases). Germline assignment: CDR1 SGHDT and CDR2 YYEEEE. The CDR3 length is 15 residues. V dropped 2 bases and J dropped 1 base, with 12 bases sitting between them. The CDR3 DNA sequence: TGTGCCAGCAGCTTCGGAGGCGGAACCCAAGAGACCCAGTACTTC. This gives the protein CASSFGGGTQETQYF.

This sequence joins TRBV7-3 and TRBJ1-2; TRBD1 agrees at 9 bases. Germline lookup yields CDR1 SGHTA and CDR2 FQGTGA. V lost 4 bases, J lost 7 bases, and 10 bases stayed unmatched. This CDR3 contains 15 residues. CDR3 DNA: TGTGCCAGCAGCTATATCGGGGACAGGGTAACTGGCTACACCTTC. This translates into CASSYIGDRVTGYTF.

The gene calls are TRBV24-1 and TRBJ2-1, with 7 bases that match TRBD2. The CDR3 totals 16 residues. Germline V lookup: CDR1 KGHDR, CDR2 SFDVKD. V gave up 3 bases and J gave up 0 bases; unmatched junction bases: 4. The CDR3: CATSDPAGDSYNEQFF. The CDR3 coding sequence is TGTGCCACCAGTGATCCGGCGGGGGACTCCTACAATGAGCAGTTCTTC.